The 20 T cell receptor beta chains below come from one sample, sequenced in a study of vaccination and CD4 T cells after COVID-19. Indicated treatment: roughly 10-day PBMC culture with coronavirus spike peptide pools or control peptides (ViraFEST assay). These receptors lack a known antigen. Oncomine TCR Beta short-read sequencing was applied to DNA from cultured CD4+ T cells. MiXCR, applied by TCRdb to the PCR reads, yields one record per CDR3 protein. This table holds some 16,000 distinct CDR3 sequences, around 52% found once. The sample was CD4+ T cells from blood, cultured in vitro, taken before SARS-CoV-2 vaccination. These receptors were taken from a human donor who had recovered from COVID-19.

This chain joins TRBV7-8 and TRBJ2-7; 7 nucleotides line up with TRBD1. V was clipped by 6 bases and J by 4 bases; unmatched bases: 3. Germline values: CDR1 SGHVS, CDR2 FQNEAQ. The CDR3 has 12 amino acids. The chain's CDR3 is CASRAGGYEQYF. The CDR3 bases are TGTGCCAGCAGGGCAGGGGGATACGAGCAGTACTTC.

This clonotype has more than one count but fewer than ten. The chain couples TRBV7-8 to TRBJ1-5; 7 bases are shared with TRBD1. The ends lost 5 bases at V and 6 bases at J; junction bases unmatched: 10. The CDR3 totals 15 residues. Germline V gene sequence: CDR1 SGHVS, CDR2 FQNEAQ. Here the CDR3 reads CASSITGDGGQPQHF. The CDR3, as DNA: TGTGCCAGCAGCATCACAGGGGATGGTGGTCAGCCCCAGCATTTT. Looking up the rest from reference TRBV7-8 and TRBJ1-5 gives the full variable domain: GAGVSQSPRYKVAKRGQDVALRCDPISGHVSLFWYQQALGQGPEFLTYFQNEAQLDKSGLPSDRFFAERPEGSVSTLKIQRTQQEDSAVYLCASSITGDGGQPQHFGDGTRLSIL.

The chain links TRBV21-1 to TRBJ1-1. TRBV21-1 counts as a pseudogene. The CDR3 extends over 15 amino acids. CDR3 sequence: CASSLALATNTEAFF. The CDR3 nucleotides are TGTGCCAGCAGCTTGGCCCTGGCGACCAACACTGAAGCTTTCTTT.

This chain uses TRBV6-2 or TRBV6-3 with TRBJ2-3; 7 positions match TRBD1. Germline V gene sequence: CDR1 MNHEY, CDR2 SVGEGT. This CDR3 region has 15 residues. V lost 2 bases to trimming and J lost 1 base; unmatched junction nucleotides: 3. CDR3 protein: CASSYRGLGTDTQYF. CDR3 bases: TGTGCCAGCAGTTACAGGGGGCTGGGCACAGATACGCAGTATTTT.

The chain carries TRBV11-2 and TRBJ2-5; TRBD2 is a possible D gene (5 bases). Trimming took 4 bases from V and 2 from J, leaving 14 bases between them. Germline-derived CDR1 and CDR2 are SGHAT and FQNNGV. The length of the CDR3 is 15 residues. The chain's CDR3 is CASSSGAGAQETQYF. The CDR3 DNA reads TGTGCCAGCAGCTCGGGCGCGGGCGCACAAGAGACCCAGTACTTC. The complete variable domain, with remaining parts taken from reference TRBV11-2 and TRBJ2-5, reads EAGVAQSPRYKIIEKRQSVAFWCNPISGHATLYWYQQILGQGPKLLIQFQNNGVVDDSQLPKDRFSAERLKGVDSTLKIQPAKLEDSAVYLCASSSGAGAQETQYFGPGTRLLVL.

This sequence joins TRBV14 and TRBJ2-7; 7 bases line up with TRBD1. CDR1 is SGHDN and CDR2 is FVKESK in the germline V gene. The CDR3 has 14 residues. The J segment lost 6 bases and the V segment lost 1 base, leaving 6 bases of the junction unmatched. The CDR3 DNA is TGTGCCAGCAGCCAAGGACAGGGTTTTTTCGAGCAGTACTTC. Translation: CASSQGQGFFEQYF.

The rearrangement joins TRBV20-1 to TRBJ1-4; the match to TRBD1 covers 7 bases. The CDR3 contains 13 residues. Germline values: CDR1 DFQATT, CDR2 SNEGSKA (reference sequence). J gave up 8 bases and V 5 bases, and 8 bases lay outside the gene matches. CDR3: CSAPRDSGEKLFF. DNA of the CDR3: TGCAGTGCTCCGAGGGACAGCGGCGAAAAACTGTTTTTT.

This clonotype came up a few times. The V call is TRBV7-2, the J call TRBJ1-5, with D unclear. CDR3 length: 15 residues. V gave up 2 bases and J gave up 0 bases, with 8 bases separating them. Germline V gene data show CDR1 as SGHTA and CDR2 as FQGNSA. In DNA, the CDR3 is TGTGCCAGCAGCTTACGGTTAAGTAGCAATCAGCCCCAGCATTTT. Its protein is CASSLRLSSNQPQHF.

V gene TRBV28 combines with J gene TRBJ1-2, with a tentative D call TRBD1 (6 bases). Germline loops: CDR1 MDHEN, CDR2 SYDVKM. The CDR3 runs to 18 residues. V dropped 6 bases and J dropped 2 bases, with 25 bases sitting between them. CDR3 sequence: CASRPSLGGDKRNYGYTF. CDR3 DNA: TGTGCCAGCAGGCCCAGCTTAGGAGGGGACAAACGAAACTATGGCTACACCTTC.

This clonotype was counted between two and nine times. The V call is TRBV19, the J call TRBJ1-2; a possible D gene is TRBD1 (5 bases). V gave up 7 bases and J gave up 7 bases, with 16 bases separating them. Germline CDR1 LNHDA, CDR2 SQIVND (reference sequence). The CDR3 covers 13 residues. CDR3 protein: CASTIWRDSGYTF. CDR3 coding DNA: TGTGCCAGTACGATATGGAGGGACTCTGGCTACACCTTC.

The V and J genes are TRBV2 and TRBJ2-5; D remains unclear. Trimming stripped 6 bases from V and 4 bases from J, with 6 bases between. Germline V gene lookup returns CDR1 SNHLY and CDR2 FYNNEI. This CDR3 has 11 residues. CDR3 sequence reads: CASSPGETQYF. CDR3 DNA: TGTGCCAGCAGCCCTGGAGAGACCCAGTACTTC.

The chain combines TRBV20-1 with TRBJ2-7; TRBD1 aligns across 10 bases. The CDR3 is made up of 13 amino acids. In germline, CDR1 is DFQATT, CDR2 SNEGSKA (reference sequence). V lost 4 bases to trimming and J lost 3 bases; unmatched junction nucleotides: 3. This CDR3 is CSANDRGLYEQYF. CDR3 in DNA: TGCAGTGCTAACGACAGGGGGCTCTACGAGCAGTACTTC.

The rearrangement links TRBV28 to TRBJ2-7; D remains ambiguous. The V gene's germline CDR1 is MDHEN and CDR2 SYDVKM. This CDR3 spans 14 amino acids. The germline V and J ends were trimmed by 6 bases and 6 bases, with 18 bases remaining between them. CDR3 sequence (DNA): TGTGCCAGCAGGCCCAATCTTATAGCCATCGAGCAGTACTTC. Protein product: CASRPNLIAIEQYF.

The chain combines TRBV6-2 or TRBV6-3 with TRBJ2-3; D remains unclear. Germline V gene sequence: CDR1 MNHEY, CDR2 SVGEGT. V lost 2 bases and J lost 1, with 7 bases in between. The length of the CDR3 is 14 residues. The CDR3 DNA sequence: TGTGCCAGCAGTTACGGGCAGGGCACAGATACGCAGTATTTT. Protein: CASSYGQGTDTQYF.

The CDR3 here is CSARDGTSWGSADTQYF. CDR3 in DNA: TGCAGTGCTAGAGATGGGACTAGCTGGGGGAGCGCAGATACGCAGTATTTT. This chain uses TRBV20-1 with TRBJ2-3, with TRBD2 matching 9 bases. Germline V CDR1 and CDR2: DFQATT, SNEGSKA (reference sequence). V was pared by 0 bases and J by 4 bases, with 11 bases of the junction left unmatched. This CDR3 comprises 17 residues.

This clonotype was counted a few times. V usage is TRBV20-1 and J usage is TRBJ1-3; no definite D call. V dropped 0 bases and J dropped 4 bases, with 13 bases sitting between them. The CDR3 consists of 15 residues. CDR1 is DFQATT, CDR2 SNEGSKA, per germline (reference sequence). In DNA form, the CDR3 reads TGCAGTGCTAGAGATGCCTCCCCACAGGGAAACACCATATATTTT. Protein sequence: CSARDASPQGNTIYF.

This chain connects TRBV19 to TRBJ2-6; weak D call: TRBD1 (5 bases). The CDR3 contains 17 residues. The ends were cut back, 4 bases at V and 3 bases at J, with 16 bases in the middle. Germline assignment: CDR1 LNHDA and CDR2 SQIVND (reference sequence). The CDR3 nucleotides are TGTGCCAGTAGTACAGGACGACAGTTTAGTGGGGCCAACGTCCTGACTTTC. Translated, it gives CASSTGRQFSGANVLTF. Using reference TRBV19 and TRBJ2-6 for the parts outside the CDR3, the full variable domain is DGGITQSPKYLFRKEGQNVTLSCEQNLNHDAMYWYRQDPGQGLRLIYYSQIVNDFQKGDIAEGYSVSREKKESFPLTVTSAQKNPTAFYLCASSTGRQFSGANVLTFGAGSRLTVL.

This chain joins TRBV19 and TRBJ1-5, with TRBD1 as a possible D gene (6 bases). The germline V gene has CDR1 LNHDA and CDR2 SQIVND (reference sequence). The CDR3 extends over 16 amino acids. Trimming removed 7 bases at V and 3 bases at J, with 19 bases between. CDR3 amino acids: CASTPPGGRYNQPQHF. CDR3 in DNA: TGTGCCAGTACCCCCCCGGGGGGCCGATACAATCAGCCCCAGCATTTT.

This clonotype has more than one count but fewer than ten. The chain combines TRBV6-1 with TRBJ2-2; D gene ambiguous. The V end was cut by 2 bases, the J end by 6 bases, with 1 base between. The CDR3 is made up of 11 amino acids. Germline V lookup: CDR1 MNHNS, CDR2 SASEGT. CDR3: CASSEPGELFF. CDR3 nucleotide sequence: TGTGCCAGCAGTGAACCCGGGGAGCTGTTTTTT.

The chain recombines TRBV6-5 with TRBJ1-2; D uncertain. Trimming left V 4 bases short and J 4 bases short, with 13 bases between. CDR1 is MNHEY and CDR2 is SVGAGI in the germline V gene. CDR3 length: 14 amino acids. The CDR3 DNA reads as TGTGCCAGCAGTTCCGGTTTGGAGGGCTATGGCTACACCTTC. This sequence encodes CASSSGLEGYGYTF.